Described below is a single T cell receptor beta chain sequence and its context. Its target is not known. Germline V gene data show CDR1 as LNHDA and CDR2 as SQIVND (reference sequence). V was pared by 5 bases and J by 4 bases, with 26 bases of the junction left unmatched. The CDR3 totals 23 residues. These data come from a study of cytomegalovirus exposure and HLA in healthy donors. The repertoire was sequenced with immunoSEQ multiplex PCR; TCRdb's copy has only in-frame clones and lacks some. In the table there are roughly 120,000 clones, 90% to 95% of which are singletons. Points from the study as a whole: Cytomegalovirus status was reportedly diagnosed by the classifier with high specificity and sensitivity. Cytomegalovirus association was assigned to about 180 TCR beta chains.

Sequencing was performed on PBMCs. The chain links TRBV19 to TRBJ2-2; 12 bases align to TRBD2. This clonotype was sampled from a woman aged 18-29 years in good health and CMV-seronegative. This CDR3 reads CASSEDRGYGLAGNQFVTGELFF. The CDR3 DNA reads as TGTGCCAGTAGTGAGGACAGGGGCTACGGACTAGCGGGAAACCAATTCGTCACCGGGGAGCTGTTTTTT.